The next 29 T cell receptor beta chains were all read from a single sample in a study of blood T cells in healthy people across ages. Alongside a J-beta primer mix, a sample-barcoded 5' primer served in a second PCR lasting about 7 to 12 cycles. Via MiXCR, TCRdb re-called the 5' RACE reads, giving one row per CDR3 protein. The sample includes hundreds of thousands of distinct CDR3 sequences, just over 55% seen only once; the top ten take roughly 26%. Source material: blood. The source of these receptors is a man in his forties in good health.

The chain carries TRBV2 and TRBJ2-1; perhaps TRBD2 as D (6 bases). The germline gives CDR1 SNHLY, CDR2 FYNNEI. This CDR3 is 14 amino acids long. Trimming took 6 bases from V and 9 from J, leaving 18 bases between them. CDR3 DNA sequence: TGTGCCAGCAGCCGGGGGAGCCTCGGGGGTGAGCAGTTCTTC. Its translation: CASSRGSLGGEQFF.

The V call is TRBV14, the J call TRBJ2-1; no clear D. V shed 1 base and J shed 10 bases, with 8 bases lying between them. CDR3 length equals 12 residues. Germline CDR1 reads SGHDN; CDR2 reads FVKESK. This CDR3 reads CASSQVFSEQFF. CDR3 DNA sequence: TGTGCCAGCAGCCAAGTGTTCAGCGAGCAGTTCTTC.

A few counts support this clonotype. Written as DNA, the CDR3 is TGTGCCAGCACCGGGGGTCAGGGTACCTACGAGCAGTACTTC. Amino acid sequence: CASTGGQGTYEQYF. J is TRBJ2-7 and V is TRBV28, with D possibly matching TRBD2 (6 bases). V was shortened by 7 bases and J by 2 bases, with 15 bases between the two germline ends. Germline CDR1 and CDR2: MDHEN and SYDVKM. This CDR3 is built from 14 residues.

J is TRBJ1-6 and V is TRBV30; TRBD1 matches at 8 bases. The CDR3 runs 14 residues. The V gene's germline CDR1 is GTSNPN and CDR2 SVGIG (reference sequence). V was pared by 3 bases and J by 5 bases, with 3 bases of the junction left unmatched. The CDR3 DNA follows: TGTGCCTGGAGCAGGGGGCGAGATAATTCACCCCTCCACTTT. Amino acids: CAWSRGRDNSPLHF.

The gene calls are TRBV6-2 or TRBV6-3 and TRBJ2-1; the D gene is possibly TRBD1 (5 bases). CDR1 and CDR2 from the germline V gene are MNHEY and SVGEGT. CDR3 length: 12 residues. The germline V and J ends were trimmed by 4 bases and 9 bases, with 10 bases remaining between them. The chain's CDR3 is CASSFKRGEQFF. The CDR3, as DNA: TGTGCCAGCAGTTTCAAAAGGGGTGAGCAGTTCTTC.

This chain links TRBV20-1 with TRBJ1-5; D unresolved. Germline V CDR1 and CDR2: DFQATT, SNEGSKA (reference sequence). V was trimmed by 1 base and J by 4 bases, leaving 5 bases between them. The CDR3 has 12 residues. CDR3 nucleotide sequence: TGCAGTGCTAGAGTACTGAATCAGCCCCAGCATTTT. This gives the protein CSARVLNQPQHF.

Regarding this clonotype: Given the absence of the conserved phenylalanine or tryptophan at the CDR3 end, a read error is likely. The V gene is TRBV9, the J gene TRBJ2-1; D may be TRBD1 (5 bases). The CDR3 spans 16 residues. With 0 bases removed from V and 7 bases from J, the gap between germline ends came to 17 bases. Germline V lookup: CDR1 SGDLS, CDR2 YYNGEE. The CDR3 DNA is TGTGCCAGCAGCGTAGATCCGGTTGGGGCAACAAATGAGCAGTTCTTA. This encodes CASSVDPVGATNEQFL.

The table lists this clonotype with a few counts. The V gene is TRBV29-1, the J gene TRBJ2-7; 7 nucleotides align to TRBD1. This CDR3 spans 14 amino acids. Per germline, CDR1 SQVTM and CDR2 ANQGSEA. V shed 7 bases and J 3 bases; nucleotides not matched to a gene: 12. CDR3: CSAIGTDQVYEQYF. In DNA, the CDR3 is TGCAGCGCCATAGGGACAGACCAGGTCTACGAGCAGTACTTC.

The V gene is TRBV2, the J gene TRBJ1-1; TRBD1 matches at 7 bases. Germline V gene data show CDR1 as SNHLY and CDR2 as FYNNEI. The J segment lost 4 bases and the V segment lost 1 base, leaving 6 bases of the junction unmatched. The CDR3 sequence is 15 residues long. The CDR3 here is CASSEDQGGLTEAFF. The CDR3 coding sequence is TGTGCCAGCAGTGAAGACCAGGGGGGGCTCACTGAAGCTTTCTTT.

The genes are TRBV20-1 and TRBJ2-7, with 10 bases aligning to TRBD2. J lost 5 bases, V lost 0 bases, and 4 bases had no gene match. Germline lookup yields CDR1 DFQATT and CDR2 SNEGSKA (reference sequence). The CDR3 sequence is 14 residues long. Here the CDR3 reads CSARDLAGDNEQYF. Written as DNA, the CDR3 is TGCAGTGCTAGAGATCTAGCGGGAGACAACGAGCAGTACTTC.

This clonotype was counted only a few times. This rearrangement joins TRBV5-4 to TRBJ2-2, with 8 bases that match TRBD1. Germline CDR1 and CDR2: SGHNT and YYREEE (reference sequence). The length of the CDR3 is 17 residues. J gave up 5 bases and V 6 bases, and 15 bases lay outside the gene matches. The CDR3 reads CASTSRPQGAITGELFF. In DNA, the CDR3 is TGTGCCAGCACCTCCCGGCCCCAGGGGGCGATAACCGGGGAGCTGTTTTTT.

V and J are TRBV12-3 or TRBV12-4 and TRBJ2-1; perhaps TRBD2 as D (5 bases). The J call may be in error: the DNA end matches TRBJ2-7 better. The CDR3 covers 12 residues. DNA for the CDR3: TGTGCCAGCAGTATCGCGAGCGGCGAGCAGTACTTC. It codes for CASSIASGEQYF.

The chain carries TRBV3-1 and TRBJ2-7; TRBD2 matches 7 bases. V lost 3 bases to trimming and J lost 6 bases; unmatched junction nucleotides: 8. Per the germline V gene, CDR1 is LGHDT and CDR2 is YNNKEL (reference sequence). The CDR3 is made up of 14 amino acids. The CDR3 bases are TGTGCCAGCAGCCAGGCGGGAGAGTCGAGCGAGCAGTACTTC. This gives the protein CASSQAGESSEQYF.

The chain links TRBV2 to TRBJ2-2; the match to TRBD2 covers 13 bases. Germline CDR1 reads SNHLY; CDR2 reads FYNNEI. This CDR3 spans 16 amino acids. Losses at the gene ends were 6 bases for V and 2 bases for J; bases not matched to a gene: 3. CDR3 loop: CASRRLAGGNTGELFF. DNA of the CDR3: TGTGCCAGCAGACGACTAGCGGGAGGCAACACCGGGGAGCTGTTTTTT. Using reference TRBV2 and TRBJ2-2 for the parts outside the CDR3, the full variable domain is EPEVTQTPSHQVTQMGQEVILRCVPISNHLYFYWYRQILGQKVEFLVSFYNNEISEKSEIFDDQFSVERPDGSNFTLKIRSTKLEDSAMYFCASRRLAGGNTGELFFGEGSRLTVL.

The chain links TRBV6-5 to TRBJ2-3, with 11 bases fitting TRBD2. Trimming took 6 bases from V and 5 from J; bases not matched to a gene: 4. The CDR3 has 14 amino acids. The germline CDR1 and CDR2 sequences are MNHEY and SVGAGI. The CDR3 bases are TGTGCCAGCAGACTAGCGGGAGAAGTAGATACGCAGTATTTT. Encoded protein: CASRLAGEVDTQYF.

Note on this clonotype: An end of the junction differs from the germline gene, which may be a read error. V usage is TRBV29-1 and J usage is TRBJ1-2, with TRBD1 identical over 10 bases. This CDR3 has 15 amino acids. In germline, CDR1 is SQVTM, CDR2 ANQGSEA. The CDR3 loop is CSVEVGQGINYGYTF. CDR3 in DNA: TGCAGCGTAGAAGTGGGACAGGGGATTAACTATGGCTACACCTTC.

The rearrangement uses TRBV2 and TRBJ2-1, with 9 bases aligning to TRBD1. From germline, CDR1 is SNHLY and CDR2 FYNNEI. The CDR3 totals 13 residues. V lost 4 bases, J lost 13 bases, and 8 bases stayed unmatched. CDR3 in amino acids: CASSVLDRGSQFF. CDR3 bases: TGTGCCAGCAGTGTTTTGGACAGGGGATCCCAGTTCTTC. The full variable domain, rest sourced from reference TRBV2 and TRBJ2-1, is EPEVTQTPSHQVTQMGQEVILRCVPISNHLYFYWYRQILGQKVEFLVSFYNNEISEKSEIFDDQFSVERPDGSNFTLKIRSTKLEDSAMYFCASSVLDRGSQFFGPGTRLTVL.

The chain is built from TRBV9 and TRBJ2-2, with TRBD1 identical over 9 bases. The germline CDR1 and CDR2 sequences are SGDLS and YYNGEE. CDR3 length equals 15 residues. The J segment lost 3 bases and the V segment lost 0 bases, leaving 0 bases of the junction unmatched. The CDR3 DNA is TGTGCCAGCAGCGTAGGACAGGGGGACACCGGGGAGCTGTTTTTT. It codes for CASSVGQGDTGELFF.

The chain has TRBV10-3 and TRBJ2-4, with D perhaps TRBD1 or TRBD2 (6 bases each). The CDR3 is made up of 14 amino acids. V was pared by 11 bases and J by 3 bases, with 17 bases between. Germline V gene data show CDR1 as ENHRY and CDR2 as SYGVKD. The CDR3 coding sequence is TGTGCCGCCTCGGCGGGACAAAGCAAAAACATTCAGTACTTC. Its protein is CAASAGQSKNIQYF.

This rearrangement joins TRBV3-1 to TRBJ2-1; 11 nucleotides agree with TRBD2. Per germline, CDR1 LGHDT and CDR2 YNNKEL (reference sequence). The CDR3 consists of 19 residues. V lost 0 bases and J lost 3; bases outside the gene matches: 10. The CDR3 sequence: CASSQDLAGGGRFYNEQFF. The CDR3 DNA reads TGTGCCAGCAGCCAAGATCTAGCGGGAGGCGGGCGTTTCTACAATGAGCAGTTCTTC.

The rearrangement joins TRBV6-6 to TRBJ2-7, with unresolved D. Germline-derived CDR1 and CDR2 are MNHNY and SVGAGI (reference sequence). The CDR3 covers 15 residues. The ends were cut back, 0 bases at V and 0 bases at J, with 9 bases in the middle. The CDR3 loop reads CASSYSIILSYEQYF. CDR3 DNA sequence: TGTGCCAGCAGTTACTCGATCATCCTCTCCTACGAGCAGTACTTC.

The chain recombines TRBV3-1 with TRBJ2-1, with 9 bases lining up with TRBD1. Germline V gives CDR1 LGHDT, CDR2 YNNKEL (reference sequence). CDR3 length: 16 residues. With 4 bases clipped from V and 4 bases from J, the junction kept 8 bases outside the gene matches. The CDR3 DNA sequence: TGTGCCAGCAGCCCGTACGGACAGGGGCTTTACAATGAGCAGTTCTTC. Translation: CASSPYGQGLYNEQFF.

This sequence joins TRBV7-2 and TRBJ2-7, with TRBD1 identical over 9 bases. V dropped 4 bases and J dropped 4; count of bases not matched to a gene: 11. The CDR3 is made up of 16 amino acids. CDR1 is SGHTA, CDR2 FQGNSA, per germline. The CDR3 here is CASSSRVTGGAYEQYF. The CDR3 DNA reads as TGTGCCAGCAGCTCACGCGTGACAGGGGGGGCTTACGAGCAGTACTTC.

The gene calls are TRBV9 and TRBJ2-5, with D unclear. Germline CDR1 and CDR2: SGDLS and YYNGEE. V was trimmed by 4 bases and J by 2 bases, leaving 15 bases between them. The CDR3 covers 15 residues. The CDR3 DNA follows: TGTGCCAGCAGCCCCCACCGGGCGGAACAAGAGACCCAGTACTTC. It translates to CASSPHRAEQETQYF. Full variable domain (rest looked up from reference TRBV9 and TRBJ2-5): DSGVTQTPKHLITATGQRVTLRCSPRSGDLSVYWYQQSLDQGLQFLIQYYNGEERAKGNILERFSAQQFPDLHSELNLSSLELGDSALYFCASSPHRAEQETQYFGPGTRLLVL.

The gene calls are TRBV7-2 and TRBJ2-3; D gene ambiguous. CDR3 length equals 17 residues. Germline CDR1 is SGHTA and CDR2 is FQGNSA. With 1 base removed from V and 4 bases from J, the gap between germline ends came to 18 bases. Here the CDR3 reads CASSLGRDRGVADTQYF. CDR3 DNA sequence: TGTGCCAGCAGCTTAGGAAGGGATCGTGGCGTCGCAGATACGCAGTATTTT.

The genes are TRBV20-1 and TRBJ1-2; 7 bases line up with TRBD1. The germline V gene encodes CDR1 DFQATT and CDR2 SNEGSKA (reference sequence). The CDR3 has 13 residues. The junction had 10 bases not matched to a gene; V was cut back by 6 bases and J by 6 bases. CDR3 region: CSAGGTVLNGYTF. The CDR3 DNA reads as TGCAGTGCGGGGGGGACAGTTTTGAATGGCTACACCTTC.

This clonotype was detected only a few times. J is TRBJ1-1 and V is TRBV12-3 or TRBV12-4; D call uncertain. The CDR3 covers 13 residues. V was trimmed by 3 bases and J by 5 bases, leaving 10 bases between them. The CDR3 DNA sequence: TGTGCCAGCAGTTTTACGGGGAGGACTGAAGCTTTCTTT. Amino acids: CASSFTGRTEAFF.

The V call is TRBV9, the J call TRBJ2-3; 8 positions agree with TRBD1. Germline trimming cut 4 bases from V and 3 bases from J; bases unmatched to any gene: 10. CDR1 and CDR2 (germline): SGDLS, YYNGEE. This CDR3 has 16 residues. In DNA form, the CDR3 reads TGTGCCAGCAGCTTCGCAGGGGGCTATGAGACAGATACGCAGTATTTT. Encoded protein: CASSFAGGYETDTQYF.

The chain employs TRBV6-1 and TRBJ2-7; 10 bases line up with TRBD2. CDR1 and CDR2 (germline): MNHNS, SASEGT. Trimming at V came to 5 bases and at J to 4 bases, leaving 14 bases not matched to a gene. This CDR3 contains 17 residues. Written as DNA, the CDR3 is TGTGCCAGCAGTCAACCGTTTTCAGCGGGAGGGCCGTACGAGCAGTACTTC. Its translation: CASSQPFSAGGPYEQYF.